This TCR beta chain originates from a study of T cells after yellow fever vaccination. The wider study: The fractions with low cell numbers were processed using SMART-Seq v4 Ultra Low Input.

V trimming: 3 bases; J trimming: 5 bases; junction bases outside the gene matches: 3. Germline values: CDR1 LNHDA, CDR2 SQIVND (reference sequence). The CDR3 sequence is 14 residues long. TCRdb reprocessed the 5' RACE reads via MiXCR and lists one record per CDR3 protein. The sample holds hundreds of thousands of distinct CDR3 sequences, about 5.2% seen once. The TCR was taken from a man in his late teens or twenties who received the YFV17D yellow fever vaccine. The rearrangement links TRBV19 to TRBJ2-3; 9 bases match TRBD1. This specimen consisted of CD4+ T cells sorted from PBMCs, obtained on the day of the yellow fever booster vaccination. CDR3 in amino acids: CASSMGQGGDTQYF. CDR3 nucleotides: TGTGCCAGTAGTATGGGACAGGGCGGAGATACGCAGTATTTT.